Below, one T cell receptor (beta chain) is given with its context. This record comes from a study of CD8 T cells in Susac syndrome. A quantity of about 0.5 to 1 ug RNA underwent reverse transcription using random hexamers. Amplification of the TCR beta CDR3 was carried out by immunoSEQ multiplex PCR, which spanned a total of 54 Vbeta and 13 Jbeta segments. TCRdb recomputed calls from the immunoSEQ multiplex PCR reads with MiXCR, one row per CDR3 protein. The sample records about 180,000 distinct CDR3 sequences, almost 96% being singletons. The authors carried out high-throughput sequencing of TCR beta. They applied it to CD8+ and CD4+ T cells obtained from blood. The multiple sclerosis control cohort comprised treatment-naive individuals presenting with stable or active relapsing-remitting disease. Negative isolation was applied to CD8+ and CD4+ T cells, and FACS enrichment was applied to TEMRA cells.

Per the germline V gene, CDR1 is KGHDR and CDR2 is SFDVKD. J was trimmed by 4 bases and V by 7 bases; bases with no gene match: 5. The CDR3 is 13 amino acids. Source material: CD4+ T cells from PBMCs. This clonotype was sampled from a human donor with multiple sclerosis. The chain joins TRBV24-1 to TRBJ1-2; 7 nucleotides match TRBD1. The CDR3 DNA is TGTGCCACCAGGCCACGGGACAGCTATGGCTACACCTTC. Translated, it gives CATRPRDSYGYTF.